A selection of T cell receptor beta chains follows, all from one sample in a study of control samples from healthy donors and cancer patients. Produced via immunoSEQ multiplex PCR; TCRdb's table is partial and in-frame only. The sample contains tens of thousands of clones, around 96% of which appear only once. Sample: blood. The receptors were sampled from a woman between 18 and 29 years old in good health. Both conserved end residues are part of each CDR3. Fields, in order: V gene, D gene, J gene, CDR3 protein. D genes are given only for firm matches.

>TRBV7-8|TRBD1|TRBJ1-1
CASSTRQGGTEAFF
>TRBV7-9|.|TRBJ1-2
CASSSTVQGGYTF
>TRBV19|.|TRBJ1-6
CASSISQGGLSPLHF
>TRBV19|.|TRBJ1-1
CASSIKQIGMNTEAFF
>TRBV25-1|.|TRBJ1-2
CASSDTGGGSYGYTF
>TRBV19|TRBD1|TRBJ1-2
CASSIGYDRDGYTF
>TRBV18|.|TRBJ2-3
CASSPIRRLQITDTQYF
>TRBV11-2|TRBD1|TRBJ1-5
CASSATGGRNQPQHF
>TRBV5-1|TRBD2|TRBJ2-3
CASSLGSSGGGTQYF
>TRBV7-8|TRBD2|TRBJ2-1
CASSPWEVAGGYNEQFF
>TRBV15|.|TRBJ2-1
CATSRFGLDYNAQFF
>TRBV6-4|.|TRBJ1-2
CASSAPVTRANYGYTF
>TRBV9|.|TRBJ1-1
CASSASRDTEAFF
>TRBV30|TRBD2|TRBJ2-1
CAWVAGGSNEQFF
>TRBV24-1|TRBD1|TRBJ1-1
CATSGQGASEAFF
>TRBV7-2|.|TRBJ2-7
CASSLALWGLYEQYF
>TRBV7-9|.|TRBJ1-2
CASSPSGSYGYTF
>TRBV15|TRBD1|TRBJ1-2
CATRDRGPEITNYGYTF
>TRBV5-1|TRBD1|TRBJ1-6
CASSQETGGFNSPLHF
>TRBV19|.|TRBJ1-1
CASGPKTGTEAFF
>TRBV2|.|TRBJ2-5
CASNIGGRKETQYF
>TRBV7-9|TRBD1|TRBJ2-7
CATRGQGYEQYF
>TRBV5-5|TRBD1|TRBJ2-5
CASSLRTGDGETQYF
>TRBV24-1|TRBD2|TRBJ2-1
CATSDLGLAGRNEQFF
>TRBV7-2|.|TRBJ2-1
CASSLERRMNEQFF
>TRBV28|.|TRBJ2-7
CASSLLLRLGDYEQYF
>TRBV28|TRBD1|TRBJ1-6
CASENRGRNSPLHF
>TRBV6-5|.|TRBJ1-5
CASSYSSNQPQHF
>TRBV9|.|TRBJ2-7
CASSVGWSLTYEQYF
>TRBV20-1|.|TRBJ2-5
CSAIRAETQYF
>TRBV24-1|.|TRBJ2-1
CATEGFTAEQFF
>TRBV3-1/TRBV3-2|.|TRBJ2-1
CASTDSPGSYNEQFF
>TRBV7-9|.|TRBJ1-4
CASSSRGSTNEKLFF
>TRBV19|.|TRBJ2-7
CASSRTGNTYEQYF
>TRBV7-8|.|TRBJ1-4
CASSLYAHRKLFF
>TRBV5-1|TRBD1|TRBJ2-7
CATSGTGGYEQYF
>TRBV24-1|.|TRBJ1-2
CATSGVQGGGYTF
>TRBV30|.|TRBJ1-2
CAWSPGHHYGYTF
>TRBV7-9|.|TRBJ1-6
CASSSEGSYNSPLHF
>TRBV11-2|TRBD1|TRBJ2-1
CASSLPGTGNNEQFF
>TRBV9|.|TRBJ2-5
CASSVGGGTETQYF
>TRBV5-5|.|TRBJ2-5
CASSFWDGQETQYF
>TRBV19|.|TRBJ2-5
CASSIKGPTAQYF
>TRBV18|.|TRBJ1-1
CASSPPGRNTEAFF
>TRBV5-5|.|TRBJ1-2
CASSLGYGGNYGYTF
>TRBV10-2|TRBD2|TRBJ2-7
CASIAGGSYEQYF
>TRBV20-1|.|TRBJ1-1
CSAARGGVAFF